The clone carrying this T cell receptor (beta chain) appeared a single time. The sample comes from a study of blood T cell repertoires in COVID-19. Sequencing was performed with immunoSEQ multiplex PCR; in TCRdb, only in-frame clones are kept and a portion is missing. The sample consists of around 140,000 clones, 80% to 90% of them appearing once. Sequencing used peripheral blood. This TCR derives from a woman aged 45-65 years with acute or convalescent COVID-19.

DNA for the CDR3: TGTGCCAGTCAACAGGGGTATAGCAATCAGCCCCAGCATTTT. Translated, it gives CASQQGYSNQPQHF. The rearrangement links TRBV11-2 to TRBJ1-5, with 7 nucleotides matching TRBD1. There are 14 residues in the CDR3. Trimming cost V 9 bases and J 0 bases; bases outside gene matches: 5. Per germline, CDR1 SGHAT and CDR2 FQNNGV.